This T cell receptor beta chain was identified during a study of CD8+ T cells in alopecia areata. For the study at large: Patients received oral tofacitinib, 5 to 10 mg twice daily, for moderate-to-severe alopecia areata.

Reverse transcription of extracted RNA yielded cDNA, which provided the sequencing template. Some clones are missing from TCRdb's copy, which holds only in-frame ones; the method was immunoSEQ multiplex PCR. The sample has 190,000 or so clones, around three fifths seen once; the top ten hold around 13%. Points on this clone: Its antigen is not known.

Germline CDR1 ENHRY, CDR2 SYGVKD. Between the trimmed V and J ends, which lost 0 bases and 0 bases, there was a span of 6 bases. CDR3 size: 14 residues. Indicated treatment: oral pan-JAK inhibitor, 5-10 mg twice daily. Alopecia areata patients gave lesional scalp punch biopsies and peripheral blood samples. The study's findings and limits: Many of the expanded lesional clones endured in scalp and blood while on tofacitinib. Alopecia totalis/universalis scalp especially showed more expanded CD8+ clones than normal scalp.

This chain uses TRBV10-3 with TRBJ2-7; D remains unclear. This material consisted of CD8+ T cells sorted from blood, taken at week 24, from a patient treated with tofacitinib. The receptor's source is a human donor with alopecia areata. The DNA for the CDR3 is TGTGCCATCAGTGAGTCGCCTGCCTCCTACGAGCAGTACTTC. Encoded protein: CAISESPASYEQYF.